Listed below are T cell receptor beta chains from one sample, sequenced in a study of T-cell reconstitution after alpha-beta-depleted transplantation in children. TCRdb recomputed calls from the PCR reads with MiXCR, one row per CDR3 protein. The repertoire holds more than 200,000 distinct CDR3 sequences, under 30% seen once, with over 2.5% in the top ten. The starting material was PBMCs, obtained before TCRalphabeta/CD19-depleted stem cell transplant. The source of these receptors is a girl aged 2-15 years with Fanconi anemia, due to receive a stem cell transplant. CDR3s include the opening cysteine and the closing phenylalanine or tryptophan. Fields, in order: V gene, clone size, J gene, D gene, CDR3 DNA, CDR3 protein. The D gene is left open where the match is weak. Clone sizes are given selectively: once, few, many, or a class where the clone is expanded.

TRBV24-1	NA	TRBJ2-1	TRBD2	TGTGCCACCAGGGGACTAGCGGGAGGGGATCGGCAGTTCTTC	CATRGLAGGDRQFF
TRBV28	few	TRBJ2-7	TRBD1	TGTGCCAGCAGTCAAGACAGGGGGCGTAAGGTTATCGACGAGCAGTACTTC	CASSQDRGRKVIDEQYF
TRBV20-1	NA	TRBJ2-5	NA	TGCAGTGCCGTTAACAGGGACGAGACCCAGTACTTC	CSAVNRDETQYF
TRBV29-1	many	TRBJ1-1	NA	TGCAGCGTTGATAACAGGGCCACTGAAGCTTTCTTT	CSVDNRATEAFF
TRBV29-1	many	TRBJ2-7	NA	TGCAGCGTAATGGACGTCGGCTACGAGCAGTACTTC	CSVMDVGYEQYF
TRBV12-3/TRBV12-4	many	TRBJ2-5	TRBD2	TGTGCCAGCAGTTTACTTCTGCGACTAGCGGGGGGGCAAGAGACCCAGTACTTC	CASSLLLRLAGGQETQYF
TRBV7-3	many	TRBJ2-2	TRBD2	TGTGCCAGCAGCTCGGGACTAGCGGCCGGGGAGCTGTTTTTT	CASSSGLAAGELFF
TRBV5-1	many	TRBJ2-7	NA	TGCGCCAGCAGCTTGAATCATGGCTACGAGCAGTACTTC	CASSLNHGYEQYF
TRBV18	NA	TRBJ1-1	NA	TGTGCCAGCTCACCAGTCGAGTCCGTTAACACTGAAGCTTTCTTT	CASSPVESVNTEAFF
TRBV7-6	many	TRBJ2-1	NA	TGTGCCAGCAGCTTAAAGTGGGGCGGGCTGGACAATGAGCAGTTCTTC	CASSLKWGGLDNEQFF
TRBV29-1	many	TRBJ2-7	NA	TGCAGCATAGGGAACAGGGCCAGCTACGAGCAGTACTTC	CSIGNRASYEQYF
TRBV7-6	NA	TRBJ1-1	TRBD1	TGTGCCAGCAGCACAGGGACAGGGAACACTGAAGCTTTCTTT	CASSTGTGNTEAFF
TRBV28	NA	TRBJ2-5	NA	TGTGCCAGCAGTTTCTCCGGACTCCTCCAAGAGACCCAGTACTTC	CASSFSGLLQETQYF
TRBV12-3/TRBV12-4	NA	TRBJ2-7	TRBD2	TGTGCCAGCAGTCGGGCTAGCGGGGAGGCGGGGTACGAGCAGTACTTC	CASSRASGEAGYEQYF
TRBV24-1	NA	TRBJ2-2	NA	TGTGCCACCAGTGATTTGGACGCCAGGGCCAACACCGGGGAGCTGTTTTTT	CATSDLDARANTGELFF
TRBV7-3	NA	TRBJ2-1	TRBD2	TGTGCCAGCAGCCTTTTCGGGACTAGCGGGAGTGGTGAGCAGTTCTTC	CASSLFGTSGSGEQFF
TRBV7-9	few	TRBJ2-7	NA	TGTGCCAGCGGAGGGTTCCACGAGCAGTACTTC	CASGGFHEQYF
TRBV12-3/TRBV12-4	many	TRBJ1-1	TRBD1	TGTGCCAGCCGACAGGGGAGCACTGAAGCTTTCTTT	CASRQGSTEAFF
TRBV5-1	many	TRBJ2-7	NA	TGCGCCAGCAGCTTGGGGCAGGGGGGGCCCTACGAGCAGTACTTC	CASSLGQGGPYEQYF
TRBV7-9	NA	TRBJ2-7	TRBD1	TGTGCCAGCAGCTGGGACAGGCCGAAGAGTGGGATCTACGAGCAGTACTTC	CASSWDRPKSGIYEQYF
TRBV5-5	NA	TRBJ2-3	NA	TGTGCCAGCAGCCATACGCCTCTCACAGATACGCAGTATTTT	CASSHTPLTDTQYF
TRBV5-1	NA	TRBJ2-1	TRBD2	TGCGCCAGTACCATAGCGGGGGCCGTCTACAATGAGCAGTTCTTC	CASTIAGAVYNEQFF
TRBV18	NA	TRBJ2-3	NA	TGTGCCAGCTTCCCTTTTACAGGGACAGATACGCAGTATTTT	CASFPFTGTDTQYF
TRBV12-3/TRBV12-4	NA	TRBJ2-5	NA	TGTGCCAGCAGTACCACTAGCAAGCAAGAGACCCAGTACTTC	CASSTTSKQETQYF
TRBV25-1	many	TRBJ2-1	TRBD2	TGTGCCAGCACCTACTCGACTAGCGGGAGAGGGAATGAGCAGTTCTTC	CASTYSTSGRGNEQFF
TRBV29-1	NA	TRBJ2-7	NA	TGCAGCGTCCAACACGGCTACGAGCAGTACTTC	CSVQHGYEQYF
TRBV10-3	NA	TRBJ2-1	TRBD2	TGTGCCATCAGTGAGCCTAGCGGGGGGCCCACATACAATGAGCAGTTCTTC	CAISEPSGGPTYNEQFF
TRBV3-1	NA	TRBJ2-5	NA	TGTGCCAGCAGCCACTCCACCGGCGGGACCCAGTACTTC	CASSHSTGGTQYF
TRBV29-1	NA	TRBJ2-1	TRBD2	TGCAGCGTAAGTCGAAGCGGGGACTCCTACAATGAGCAGTTCTTC	CSVSRSGDSYNEQFF
TRBV24-1	many	TRBJ2-1	NA	TGTGCCACCAGTGATACTCGTACTTCCAATGAGCAGTTCTTC	CATSDTRTSNEQFF
TRBV7-3	NA	TRBJ2-4	TRBD2	TGTGCCAGCAGCTCCACGGGGGGGCGGAACATTCAGTACTTC	CASSSTGGRNIQYF
TRBV3-1	NA	TRBJ2-2	NA	TGTGCCAGCAGCCAAGCCCGTCACACCGGGGAGCTGTTTTTT	CASSQARHTGELFF
TRBV20-1	few	TRBJ2-7	TRBD2	TGCAGTGCTAGAGTAGCGGGAAGCTCCTACGAGCAGTACTTC	CSARVAGSSYEQYF
TRBV20-1	once	TRBJ2-7	TRBD2	TGCAGTGCTGATGGACTAGCGGGGACCTACGAGCAGTACTTC	CSADGLAGTYEQYF
TRBV29-1	few	TRBJ2-7	TRBD2	TGCAGCGTTCGTCACGGGACTAACGAGCAGTACTTC	CSVRHGTNEQYF
TRBV12-3/TRBV12-4	NA	TRBJ1-5	NA	TGTGCCAGCAGTCTGAGGGGTTCGGGAAGCAATCAGCCCCAGCATTTT	CASSLRGSGSNQPQHF
TRBV20-1	NA	TRBJ2-3	TRBD1	TGCAGTGCTAGCGGACAGGGGACGACAGATACGCAGTATTTT	CSASGQGTTDTQYF
TRBV4-2	many	TRBJ2-7	NA	TGTGCCAGCAGCCAAGTCGACTACAGGGGAGGCGAGCAGTACTTC	CASSQVDYRGGEQYF
TRBV4-2	many	TRBJ2-3	NA	TGTGCCAGCAGCCAAGACACAGATACGCAGTATTTT	CASSQDTDTQYF
TRBV20-1	NA	TRBJ2-5	TRBD1	TGCAGCCCGGGACAGGGATGGGAGACCCAGTACTTC	CSPGQGWETQYF
TRBV7-9	many	TRBJ2-7	NA	TGTGCCAGCAGCTTAGCCAGAGAGCAGTACTTC	CASSLAREQYF
TRBV15	many	TRBJ1-5	NA	TGTGCCACCAGCAGAGACAGGGGTCAGCCCCAGCATTTT	CATSRDRGQPQHF
TRBV20-1	many	TRBJ2-7	TRBD1	TGCAGTGCTACCGACAGGGGCCCCTACGAGCAGTACTTC	CSATDRGPYEQYF
TRBV27	many	TRBJ2-5	NA	TGTGCCAGCAGTTTACTGGCGGGTCTAGAGACCCAGTACTTC	CASSLLAGLETQYF
TRBV27	NA	TRBJ2-1	TRBD2	TGTGCCAGCAGCTCTAGCGGGAGATGGAATGAGCAGTTCTTC	CASSSSGRWNEQFF
TRBV2	NA	TRBJ2-1	TRBD2	TGTGCCAGCAATCAGCGGGAGGCCTCCAGCTCCTACAATGAGCAGTTCTTC	CASNQREASSSYNEQFF
TRBV29-1	NA	TRBJ2-7	NA	TGCAGCGAGGCAATAAGGGTTCACAGGACCTACGAGCAGTACTTC	CSEAIRVHRTYEQYF
TRBV29-1	many	TRBJ2-2	NA	TGCAGCGTTGTCTTCGCCGGGGAGCTGTTTTTT	CSVVFAGELFF
TRBV6-1	many	TRBJ1-2	NA	TGTGCCAGCAGTGTTACGACGGAGACCTATGGCTACACCTTC	CASSVTTETYGYTF